This T cell receptor (beta chain) was observed in a study of OX40 agonist ivuxolimab in advanced cancers. Study summary: Patients were dosed intravenously with ivuxolimab at 0.01 to 10 mg/kg every 2 weeks.

Clones were read by immunoSEQ multiplex PCR, and TCRdb kept only the in-frame ones, dropping some. The table has around 140,000 clones, under 95% seen once; the top ten hold 1%. The sample holds a few counts of this clone. V lost 0 bases to trimming and J lost 8 bases, with 18 bases between them. The CDR3 spans 17 residues. Looked up from germline, CDR1 is SGHRS and CDR2 is YFSETQ. The source is an adult with an advanced solid tumor such as melanoma, head and neck, liver or kidney cancer. Material: CD4+ or CD8+ T cells sorted from blood, obtained in a trial of the OX40 agonist ivuxolimab. The chain employs TRBV5-1 and TRBJ1-6, with D possibly matching TRBD1 (5 bases). The CDR3: CASSLGPRGVGDSPLHF. CDR3 coding DNA: TGCGCCAGCAGCTTGGGGCCACGGGGGGTAGGTGATTCACCCCTCCACTTT.